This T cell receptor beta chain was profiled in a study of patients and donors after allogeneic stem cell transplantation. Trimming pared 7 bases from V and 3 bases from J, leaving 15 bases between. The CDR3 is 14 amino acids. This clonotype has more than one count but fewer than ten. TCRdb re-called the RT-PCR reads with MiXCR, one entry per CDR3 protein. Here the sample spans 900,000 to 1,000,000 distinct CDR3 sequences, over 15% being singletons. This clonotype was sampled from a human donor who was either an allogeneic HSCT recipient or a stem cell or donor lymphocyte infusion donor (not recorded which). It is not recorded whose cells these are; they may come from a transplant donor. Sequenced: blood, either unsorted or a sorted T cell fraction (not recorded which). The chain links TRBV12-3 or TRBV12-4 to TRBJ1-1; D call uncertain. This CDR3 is CASTPPGLHTEAFF. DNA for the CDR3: TGTGCCAGCACCCCCCCCGGATTGCACACTGAAGCTTTCTTT.